The rows below give T cell receptor beta chains drawn from one sample of a study of T cells expressing NK-cell markers. TCRdb re-called the 5' RACE reads, yielding one record per CDR3 amino acid sequence without DNA. Its table records 440,000 or so distinct CDR3 sequences. The sequenced sample consisted of blood T cells: a sorted CD56 or NKG2C T cell subset, CD4+ or CD8+ T cells, or bulk PBMC T cells (not recorded which). These receptor sequences come from a woman aged 18-69 years in good health. CDR3s include the opening cysteine and the closing phenylalanine or tryptophan.

J | V | CDR3
TRBJ2-1 | TRBV5-1 | CASSLGLAEHNEQFF
TRBJ2-1 | TRBV6-1 | CASSSLAGVYNEQFF
TRBJ1-4 | TRBV28 | CASSLGGVGSKLFF
TRBJ2-3 | TRBV10-3 | CAISDPDRGDTQYF
TRBJ1-2 | TRBV19 | CASSPRSGDYGYTF
TRBJ1-6 | TRBV5-6 | CASSYRDSPLHF
TRBJ1-2 | TRBV29-1 | CSVDLGGALGRALTNYGYTF
TRBJ2-4 | TRBV29-1 | CSVGAGGNIQYF
TRBJ2-5 | TRBV24-1 | CATEGESRVKETQYF
TRBJ2-2 | TRBV24-1 | CATSDLFRPTGELFF
TRBJ2-5 | TRBV5-1 | CASSPAGEQETQYF
TRBJ1-3 | TRBV6-2/TRBV6-3 | CASKPLEALISGNTIYF
TRBJ2-1 | TRBV6-1 | CASSNTGGYEQFF
TRBJ2-2 | TRBV5-5 | CASSPGGLGTTGELFF
TRBJ2-3 | TRBV28 | CASSPTHTNRDTQYF
TRBJ2-7 | TRBV28 | CASTTRPSSYEQYF
TRBJ1-1 | TRBV29-1 | CSVVRQAEAFF
TRBJ2-2 | TRBV5-4 | CASSGGTEGYTGELFF
TRBJ2-2 | TRBV7-7 | CASSLTGGDKLFF
TRBJ2-1 | TRBV7-2 | CASSSNRVLSYNEQFF
TRBJ2-1 | TRBV7-8 | CASRGRRLARSYNEQFF
TRBJ2-2 | TRBV5-1 | CASSSRASNTGELFF
TRBJ1-6 | TRBV5-1 | CASSLPSSGHSPLHF
TRBJ1-1 | TRBV15 | CATSRDIGGNTEAFF
TRBJ2-7 | TRBV6-5 | CASSYRDGSYEQYF
TRBJ2-5 | TRBV12-3/TRBV12-4 | CASSGTAEQKETQYF
TRBJ2-5 | TRBV6-2/TRBV6-3 | CASSYRSQDQYF
TRBJ2-3 | TRBV12-3/TRBV12-4 | CASSGWVTDTQYF
TRBJ1-6 | TRBV7-2 | CASSPRTDKNSPLHF
TRBJ2-1 | TRBV6-4 | CASSSQGAPNEQFF
TRBJ2-7 | TRBV12-3/TRBV12-4 | CASSGAGAYEQYF
TRBJ2-7 | TRBV7-2 | CASSLVAGDYEQYF
TRBJ1-1 | TRBV11-2 | CASSPLLTAEAFF
TRBJ2-7 | TRBV5-1 | CASSSGILSSYEQYF
TRBJ1-4 | TRBV5-4 | CASSLGGDSNEKLFF
TRBJ2-3 | TRBV20-1 | CSASSGMADTQYF
TRBJ2-5 | TRBV20-1 | CSARNRGRPAETQYF
TRBJ2-2 | TRBV11-2 | CASSPQDRVAGELFF
TRBJ1-5 | TRBV20-1 | CSATLAGFHSNQPQHF
TRBJ2-1 | TRBV29-1 | CSGAGAGDLYNEQFF
TRBJ2-3 | TRBV29-1 | CSTPSPGSTFTDTQYF
TRBJ2-1 | TRBV11-2 | CASTRRVTPQYNEQFF